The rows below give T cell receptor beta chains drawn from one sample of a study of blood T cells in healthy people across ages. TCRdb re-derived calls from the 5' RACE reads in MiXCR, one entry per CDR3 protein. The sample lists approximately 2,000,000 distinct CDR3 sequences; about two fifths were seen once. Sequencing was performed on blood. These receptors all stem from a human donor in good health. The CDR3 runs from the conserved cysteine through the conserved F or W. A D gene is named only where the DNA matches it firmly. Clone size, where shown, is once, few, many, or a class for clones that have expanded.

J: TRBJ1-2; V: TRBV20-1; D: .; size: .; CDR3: CSAFSPSPDSYGYTF; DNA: TGCAGTGCTTTCAGCCCCTCCCCTGACAGTTATGGCTACACCTTC
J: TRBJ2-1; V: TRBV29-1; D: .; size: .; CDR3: CSVGLVGPGGNEQFF; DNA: TGCAGCGTTGGTTTAGTCGGGCCTGGGGGTAATGAGCAGTTCTTC
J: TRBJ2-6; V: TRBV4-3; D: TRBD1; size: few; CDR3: CASSQIWGRTGLVNSGANVLTF; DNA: TGCGCCAGCAGCCAGATCTGGGGCAGGACAGGGTTAGTAAATTCCGGGGCCAACGTCCTGACTTTC
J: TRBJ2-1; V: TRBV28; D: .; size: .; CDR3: CASKTRSSYNEQFF; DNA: TGTGCCAGCAAGACCCGGAGCTCCTACAATGAGCAGTTCTTC
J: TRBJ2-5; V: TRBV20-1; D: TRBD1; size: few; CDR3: CSAAGTGGEETQYF; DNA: TGCAGTGCTGCTGGGACAGGGGGGGAAGAGACCCAGTACTTC
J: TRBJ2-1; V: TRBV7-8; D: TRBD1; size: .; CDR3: CATSTGSTYNEQFF; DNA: TGTGCCACCTCGACAGGGAGTACCTACAATGAGCAGTTCTTC
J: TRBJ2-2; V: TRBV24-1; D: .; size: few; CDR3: CATSDLRREGGVLFF; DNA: TGTGCCACCAGTGATTTGCGGAGGGAAGGTGGGGTCCTGTTTTTT
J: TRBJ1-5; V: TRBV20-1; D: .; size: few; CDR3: CSASSLGGAEQPQHF; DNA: TGCAGTGCTAGTAGTTTGGGCGGGGCAGAACAGCCCCAGCATTTT
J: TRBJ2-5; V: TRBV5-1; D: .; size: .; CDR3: CASSLGQASQETQYF; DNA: TGCGCCAGCAGCTTGGGACAGGCGAGCCAAGAGACCCAGTACTTC
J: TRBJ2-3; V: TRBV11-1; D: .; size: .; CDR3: CASSLFALSNTQYF; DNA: TGTGCCAGCAGCTTATTTGCGCTGTCGAATACGCAGTATTTT
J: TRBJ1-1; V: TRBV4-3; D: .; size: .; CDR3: CASSQVGGVWTEAFF; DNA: TGCGCCAGCAGCCAAGTTGGGGGCGTGTGGACTGAAGCTTTCTTT
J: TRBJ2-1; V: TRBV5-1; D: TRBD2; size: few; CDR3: CASSPAWTSVYNEQFF; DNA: TGCGCCAGCAGCCCGGCCTGGACTAGCGTCTACAATGAGCAGTTCTTC
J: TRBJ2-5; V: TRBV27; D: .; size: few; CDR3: CADKCRARETQYF; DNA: TGTGCCGACAAGTGTAGGGCGCGTGAGACCCAGTACTTC
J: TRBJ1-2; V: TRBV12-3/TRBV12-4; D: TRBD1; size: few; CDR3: CASSHIPQGVYGYTF; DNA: TGTGCCAGCAGTCACATCCCACAGGGGGTTTATGGCTACACCTTC
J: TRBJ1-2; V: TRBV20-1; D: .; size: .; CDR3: CSASVQLGDGYTF; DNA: TGCAGTGCTAGCGTGCAGCTTGGGGATGGCTACACCTTC
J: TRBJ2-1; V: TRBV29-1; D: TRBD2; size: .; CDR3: CSAGLADYNEQFF; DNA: TGCAGCGCCGGACTAGCGGATTACAATGAGCAGTTCTTC
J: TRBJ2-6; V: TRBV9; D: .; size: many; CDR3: CASSVTGANVLTF; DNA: TGTGCCAGCAGCGTAACCGGGGCCAACGTCCTGACTTTC
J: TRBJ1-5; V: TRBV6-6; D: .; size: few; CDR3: CASSSPAGQPQHF; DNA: TGTGCCAGCAGTTCTCCGGCAGGTCAGCCCCAGCATTTT
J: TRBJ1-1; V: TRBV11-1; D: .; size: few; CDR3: CASSPEGVQNTEAFF; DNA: TGTGCCAGCAGCCCAGAGGGGGTCCAGAACACTGAAGCTTTCTTT
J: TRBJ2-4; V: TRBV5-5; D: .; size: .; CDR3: CASSLRQVARGPKNIQYF; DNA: TGTGCCAGCAGCTTGAGACAAGTGGCCCGTGGCCCCAAAAACATTCAGTACTTC
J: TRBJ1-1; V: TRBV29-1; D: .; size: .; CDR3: CSVAQTLNTEAFF; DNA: TGCAGCGTTGCCCAGACACTGAACACTGAAGCTTTCTTT
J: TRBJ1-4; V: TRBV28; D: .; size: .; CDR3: CASSPFGGSTNEKLFF; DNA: TGTGCCAGCAGTCCATTCGGGGGCTCGACTAATGAAAAACTGTTTTTT
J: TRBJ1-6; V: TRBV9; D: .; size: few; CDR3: CASSGQWNSPLHF; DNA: TGTGCCAGCAGCGGACAGTGGAATTCACCCCTCCACTTT
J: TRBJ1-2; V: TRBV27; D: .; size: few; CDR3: CASSLWSGDGYTF; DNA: TGTGCCAGCAGTTTATGGTCAGGGGATGGCTACACCTTC
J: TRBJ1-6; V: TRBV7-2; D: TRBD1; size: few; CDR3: CASSWRTGNNSPLHF; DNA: TGTGCCAGCAGCTGGAGGACAGGGAATAATTCACCCCTCCACTTT
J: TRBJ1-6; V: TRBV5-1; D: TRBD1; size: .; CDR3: CASSADRANSPLHF; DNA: TGCGCCAGCTCGGCCGACAGGGCGAATTCACCCCTCCACTTT
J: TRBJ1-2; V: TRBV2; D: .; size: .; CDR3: CASTQTRSYGYTF; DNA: TGTGCCAGCACCCAGACTCGCTCCTATGGCTACACCTTC
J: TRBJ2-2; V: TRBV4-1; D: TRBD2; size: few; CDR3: CASSPRGGLSTGELFF; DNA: TGCGCCAGCAGCCCCCGGGGGGGTTTAAGCACCGGGGAGCTGTTTTTT
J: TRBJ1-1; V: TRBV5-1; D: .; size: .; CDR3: CASSLDSRGYTEAFF; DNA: TGCGCCAGCAGCTTGGACTCGAGGGGGTACACTGAAGCTTTCTTT
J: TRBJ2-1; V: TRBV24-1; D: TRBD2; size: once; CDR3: CATGALLAGGYNEQFF; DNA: TGTGCCACCGGTGCCCTACTAGCGGGGGGTTACAATGAGCAGTTCTTC
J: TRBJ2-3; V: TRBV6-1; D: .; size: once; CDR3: CASSPNLGFAGGTDTQYF; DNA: TGTGCCAGCAGCCCCAATTTGGGTTTCGCAGGGGGCACAGATACGCAGTATTTT
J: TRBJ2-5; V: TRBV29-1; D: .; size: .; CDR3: CSVLGGAPETQYF; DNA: TGCAGCGTTCTCGGAGGGGCCCCAGAGACCCAGTACTTC
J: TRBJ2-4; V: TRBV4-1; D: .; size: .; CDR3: CASSQGRDSDIQYF; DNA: TGCGCCAGCAGCCAAGGTAGGGATTCGGACATTCAGTACTTC
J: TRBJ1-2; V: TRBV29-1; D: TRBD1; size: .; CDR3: CSAGQPNYGYTF; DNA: TGCAGCGCGGGACAGCCGAACTATGGCTACACCTTC
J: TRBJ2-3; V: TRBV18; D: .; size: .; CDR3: CASSPRGVITQYF; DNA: TGTGCCAGCTCACCGAGAGGAGTAATTACGCAGTATTTT
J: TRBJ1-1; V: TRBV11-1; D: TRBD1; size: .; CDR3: CASSFGRTGLNTEAFF; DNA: TGTGCCAGCAGCTTCGGCCGGACAGGGCTGAACACTGAAGCTTTCTTT
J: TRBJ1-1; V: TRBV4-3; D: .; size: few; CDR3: CASSQDEGEGLEAFF; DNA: TGCGCCAGCAGCCAAGATGAGGGTGAGGGATTGGAAGCTTTCTTT
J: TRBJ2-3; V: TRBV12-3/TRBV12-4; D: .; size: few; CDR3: CASSLWGPLGDTQYF; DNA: TGTGCCAGCAGTTTATGGGGCCCCTTGGGGGATACGCAGTATTTT
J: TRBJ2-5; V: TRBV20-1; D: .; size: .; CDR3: CSARSGEHLLGTQYF; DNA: TGCAGTGCTAGATCGGGGGAACACCTGTTAGGGACCCAGTACTTC
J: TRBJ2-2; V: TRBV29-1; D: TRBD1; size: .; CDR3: CSVRIRTGASTGELFF; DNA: TGCAGCGTCCGAATTAGGACAGGGGCCAGCACCGGGGAGCTGTTTTTT
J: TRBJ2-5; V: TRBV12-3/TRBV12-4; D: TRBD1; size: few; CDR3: CASSLWTGGPTQYF; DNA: TGTGCCAGCAGTTTATGGACAGGGGGCCCTACCCAGTACTTC
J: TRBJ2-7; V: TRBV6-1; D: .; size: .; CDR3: CASSEAPSGGASYEQYF; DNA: TGTGCCAGCAGTGAAGCCCCCTCCGGCGGGGCCTCCTACGAGCAGTACTTC
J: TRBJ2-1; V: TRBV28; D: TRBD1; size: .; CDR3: CASSSIGDRGLDYEQFF; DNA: TGTGCCAGCAGTTCCATCGGGGACAGGGGGCTTGACTACGAGCAGTTCTTC
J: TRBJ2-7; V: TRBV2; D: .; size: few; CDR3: CASSGIGAYREQYF; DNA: TGTGCCAGCAGTGGGATAGGAGCGTATCGCGAGCAGTACTTC
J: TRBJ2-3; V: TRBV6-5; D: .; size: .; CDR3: CASRAHTDTQYF; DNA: TGTGCCAGCAGAGCCCACACAGATACGCAGTATTTT
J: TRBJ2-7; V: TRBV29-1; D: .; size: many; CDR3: CSVAGGESYEQYF; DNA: TGCAGCGTTGCCGGGGGAGAATCCTACGAGCAGTACTTC
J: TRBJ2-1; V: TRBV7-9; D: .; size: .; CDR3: CASSWSGVLGDNEQFF; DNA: TGTGCCAGCAGCTGGTCGGGGGTCCTCGGGGACAATGAGCAGTTCTTC
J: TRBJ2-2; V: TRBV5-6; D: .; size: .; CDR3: CASSLGQTTGELFF; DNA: TGTGCCAGCAGCTTGGGGCAGACCACCGGGGAGCTGTTTTTT
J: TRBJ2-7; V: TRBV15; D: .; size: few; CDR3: CATSRDFEQYF; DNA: TGTGCCACCAGTAGGGACTTCGAGCAGTACTTC